A single TCR beta chain is shown here with its context. The antigen is unknown. This specimen comes from a study of shared clonotypes between healthy human individuals. Study context: The composition of the donors was a couple of women and a few men aged 18 to 49.

Every subset's genomic DNA went evenly onto several immunoSEQ plates. The repertoire was sequenced with immunoSEQ multiplex PCR; TCRdb's copy has only in-frame clones and lacks some. Of about 1.5 million clones in the sample, 95% to 99% are singletons; the top ten hold about 0.45%. Germline values: CDR1 SEHNR, CDR2 FQNEAQ (reference sequence). This CDR3 region has 14 residues. V was clipped by 4 bases and J by 6 bases, with 13 bases between them. Study results and caveats: Measured sharing among donors was expected to vary with sequencing depth. In the sorted subsets, rarefaction showed sequencing was incomplete despite large depth.

This chain joins TRBV7-9 and TRBJ2-1; a possible D gene is TRBD2 (6 bases). The sample was naive CD4+ T cells sorted from blood. Subset defined: CD45RA+ positively selected. The TCR sequence derives from a man in his thirties or forties in good health. CDR3 nucleotide sequence: TGTGCCAGCAGCTCCCTGTACGGGAGCAATGAGCAGTTCTTC. Protein product: CASSSLYGSNEQFF.